This T cell receptor beta chain was obtained from a study of blood T cell repertoires in COVID-19. Study context: The cDNA or gDNA used as material had been derived from T cells, B-cell-depleted T cells, or PBMCs.

Deletions cut 6 bases from V and 5 bases from J, with 13 bases between. Germline V lookup: CDR1 LNHNV, CDR2 YYDKDF (reference sequence). There are 13 residues in the CDR3. Sequencing used immunoSEQ multiplex PCR; TCRdb keeps in-frame clones, though not all of them. The repertoire holds around 250,000 clones, with 70% to 90% as singletons. Participants were placed into cohorts based on the clinical history they reported. This TCR came from a woman aged 45 to 65 who had recovered from COVID-19. What was sequenced was PBMCs or T cells enriched from blood (not recorded which). The chain uses TRBV15 and TRBJ1-1; TRBD1 might be the D (6 bases). The CDR3 nucleotides are TGTGCCACCAGGGGGGGGGCGGGAACTGAAGCTTTCTTT. Protein sequence: CATRGGAGTEAFF.